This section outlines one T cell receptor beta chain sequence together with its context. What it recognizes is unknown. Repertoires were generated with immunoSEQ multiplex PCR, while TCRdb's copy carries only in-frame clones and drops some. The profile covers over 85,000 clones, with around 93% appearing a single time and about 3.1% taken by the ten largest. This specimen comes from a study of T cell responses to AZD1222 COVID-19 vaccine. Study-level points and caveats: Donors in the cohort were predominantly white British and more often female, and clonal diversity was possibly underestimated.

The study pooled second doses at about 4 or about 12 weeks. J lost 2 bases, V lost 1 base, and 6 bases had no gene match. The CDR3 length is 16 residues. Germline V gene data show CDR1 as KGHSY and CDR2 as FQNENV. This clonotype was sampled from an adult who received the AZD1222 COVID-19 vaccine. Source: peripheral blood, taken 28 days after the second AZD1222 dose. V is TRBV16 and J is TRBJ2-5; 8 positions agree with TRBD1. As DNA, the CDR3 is TGTGCCAGCAGCCAATTCGACAGGGGAAGGCAAGAGACCCAGTACTTC. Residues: CASSQFDRGRQETQYF.